The rows below give T cell receptor beta chains drawn from one sample of a study of OX40 agonist ivuxolimab in advanced cancers. Method: immunoSEQ multiplex PCR; TCRdb's copy keeps in-frame clones and lacks some. Among around 60,000 clones listed, approximately 89% were seen once. The source was CD4+ or CD8+ T cells sorted from blood, collected in a trial of the OX40 agonist ivuxolimab. These receptors were obtained from an adult with an advanced solid tumor such as melanoma, head and neck, liver or kidney cancer. The CDR3 runs from the conserved cysteine through the conserved F or W. D genes are given only for firm matches. A clone size is listed for some rows: how often the clone was seen (once, few, many), or a class if it is expanded.

CDR3nt	CDR3aa	j_gene	d_gene	v_gene	abundance
TGTGCCAGCAGTGTTCGGACAGGGGGCACAGATACGCAGTATTTT	CASSVRTGGTDTQYF	TRBJ2-3	TRBD1	TRBV2	NA
TGTGCCAGCAGCTTAGGCGTCTCTAGCACAGATACGCAGTATTTT	CASSLGVSSTDTQYF	TRBJ2-3	NA	TRBV7-6	once
TGTGCCAGCAGCGCCGGGGGGGTTGGCAAAAACATTCAGTACTTC	CASSAGGVGKNIQYF	TRBJ2-4	TRBD2	TRBV7-2	NA
TGCAGCGTAGGAAAGGAAGTAGGGTATGGCTACACCTTC	CSVGKEVGYGYTF	TRBJ1-2	NA	TRBV29-1	medium-sized
TGCAGCGCATCCGGGACAACCCCCCTACGGTACTTC	CSASGTTPLRYF	TRBJ2-5	NA	TRBV29-1	NA
TGTGCCAGCAGCTTACGGGGGGCTGGGGCCAACGTCCTGACTTTC	CASSLRGAGANVLTF	TRBJ2-6	TRBD2	TRBV7-8	NA
TGTGCCAGCAGCTTAAATCAACTAGCGTTGAATGAGCAGTTCTTC	CASSLNQLALNEQFF	TRBJ2-1	TRBD2	TRBV11-3	once
TGTGCCACCAGCAGAGAGCGGGGATACACCGGGGAGCTGTTTTTT	CATSRERGYTGELFF	TRBJ2-2	NA	TRBV15	NA
TGTGCCAGCAGGGAGGCTAGCGGATACAATGAGCAGTTCTTC	CASREASGYNEQFF	TRBJ2-1	TRBD2	TRBV6-5	NA
TGCGCCAGTGGACTAGCGGCCGGGGAGCTGTTTTTT	CASGLAAGELFF	TRBJ2-2	TRBD2	TRBV10-1	NA
TGTGCCAGCAGCAAAATTGGAATAGGAGCGAGCAGCACAGATACGCAGTATTTT	CASSKIGIGASSTDTQYF	TRBJ2-3	NA	TRBV21-1	NA
TGCGCCAGCAGCTTGGGGACATTGAACACCGGGGAGCTGTTTTTT	CASSLGTLNTGELFF	TRBJ2-2	NA	TRBV5-1	NA
TGTGCCTGGAGTGTCTCCCCCAAAGGGACAGGCAATTCACCCCTCCACTTT	CAWSVSPKGTGNSPLHF	TRBJ1-6	TRBD1	TRBV30	NA
TGTGCCAGCAACGGGACCGAACTTAATGAAAAACTGTTTTTT	CASNGTELNEKLFF	TRBJ1-4	NA	TRBV21-1	NA
TGTGCCAGCAGCCGACTAGCGGACGAGCAGTACTTC	CASSRLADEQYF	TRBJ2-7	TRBD2	TRBV6-1	NA
TGTGCCAGCACCCCGTCACGCCAGCGGATAACTAACTATGGCTACACCTTC	CASTPSRQRITNYGYTF	TRBJ1-2	NA	TRBV27	NA
TGTGCCAGCAGCTTAGCGGGAACCTACAATGAGCAGTTCTTC	CASSLAGTYNEQFF	TRBJ2-1	TRBD2	TRBV5-4	NA
TGTGCCAGCAGCCGAACCGGGGAGCTGTTTTTT	CASSRTGELFF	TRBJ2-2	NA	TRBV6-5	NA
TGTGCCAGCAGCTCGGCCGTGGTTATGAACACTGAAGCTTTCTTT	CASSSAVVMNTEAFF	TRBJ1-1	NA	TRBV7-2	NA
TGTGCCAGCAGACGCTCAACAGAAGCTAACTATGGCTACACCTTC	CASRRSTEANYGYTF	TRBJ1-2	NA	TRBV5-5	NA